This T cell receptor (beta chain) originates from a study of T cells expressing NK-cell markers. Study in general: Sorted CD3+CD56-NKG2C+, CD3+CD56+NKG2C+ and CD3+CD56+NKG2C- T cells supplied the TCR beta repertoires. Overall study findings and caveats: Dominance of the CD3+CD56-NKG2C+ fraction by these clonotypes also held in a handful of donors.

CDR3 length: 14 amino acids. CDR1 and CDR2 (germline): MNHEY, SVGAGI. UMIs were included in TCR beta cDNA generated by 5'RACE template switching. TCRdb reprocessed the 5' RACE reads, with one entry per CDR3 protein and no DNA. This sample's clone table lists about 410,000 distinct CDR3 sequences. Concerning this clonotype itself: As yet, its antigen is unknown.

The chain combines TRBV6-5 with TRBJ1-5; TCRdb's D call, TRBD1, is unchecked because there is no DNA. The TCR was taken from a woman between 50 and 59 years old in good health. Sequenced input: blood T cells: a sorted CD56 or NKG2C T cell subset, CD4+ or CD8+ T cells, or bulk PBMC T cells (not recorded which). The CDR3 protein is CASRGTGLPRPQHF.